This paragraph reports one TCR beta chain. The antigen is unknown. Primers included in the PCR were 60 Vbeta and 13 Jbeta primers. Only in-frame clones appear in the TCRdb table, and some are missing; sequencing was by immunoSEQ multiplex PCR. Of approximately 150,000 clones listed, around four fifths are singletons. This specimen comes from a study of cytomegalovirus exposure and HLA in healthy donors. Study-wide findings and caveats: Based on reports, TCR beta sequences accurately predicted HLA-A and HLA-B alleles for most subjects. The authors later found TCR association rates varying by HLA locus, with DRB1 most and HLA-C fewest. In a later analysis, HLA-associated TCR beta chains were more clonally expanded than equally common others.

The donors gave bone marrow, and they were healthy. The source of this sequence is a middle-aged woman in good health and CMV-seronegative. Sample: PBMCs.

The CDR3: CATGGANSGNTIYF. In DNA form, the CDR3 reads TGTGCCACGGGGGGAGCGAACTCTGGAAACACCATATATTTT. The chain joins TRBV27 to TRBJ1-3, with a tentative D call TRBD1 (5 bases). There are 14 residues in the CDR3. Trimming stripped 10 bases from V and 0 bases from J, with 13 bases between. Germline V gives CDR1 MNHEY, CDR2 SMNVEV (reference sequence).